Included here is one TCR beta chain sequence, with context. The data were produced by immunoSEQ multiplex PCR, yet TCRdb's version contains in-frame clones alone and is incomplete. The table shows more than 85,000 clones, with under 75% occurring only once. The source of the sample is a study of blood T cell repertoires in COVID-19. There are 15 residues in the CDR3. V trimming: 1 base; J trimming: 5 bases; junction bases outside the gene matches: 7. Germline V CDR1 and CDR2: SGHNT, YENEEA. The genes are TRBV11-3 and TRBJ2-5, with 7 positions matching TRBD2. This TCR came from an older woman with acute or convalescent COVID-19. The sequencing input was peripheral blood. The CDR3: CASSLGLAAVETQYF. DNA of the CDR3: TGTGCCAGCAGCTTAGGACTAGCCGCAGTGGAGACCCAGTACTTC.